This T cell receptor beta chain appears in the sequencing data of a study of radiation and T cells in renal cell carcinoma (dated by TCRdb to between 2020 and 2021). Describing the broader study: A total of 50 to 60 samples underwent TCR beta sequencing, made up of approximately 26 tumors and about 27 peripheral blood samples. The last blood draw occurred 4 weeks after radiation, at the same time as nephrectomy. A total of 4 million to 5 million unique CDR3 nucleotide sequences, encoding 2.5 million to 3 million unique CDR3 amino acid sequences, were found across all 50 or so samples.

Study-wide conclusions, independent of this receptor: No pretreatment tumor biopsies were available, so the baseline intratumoral presence of clonotypes could not be determined. Because the trial had a single-armed design, the trial could not examine how radiation dose or scheduling affected the TCR repertoire. Blood repertoire dynamics were not followed beyond 4 weeks after treatment. In blood, the top tumor clonotypes increased between baseline and 2 weeks post-radiation and then shrank by 4 weeks, which suggests that tumor-resident clones expanded only transiently.

V gives up 6 bases and J gives up 14 bases, and the segment between their germline ends measures 20 bases. CDR1 and CDR2 (SGHVS, FQNEAQ) derive from the germline V gene. The CDR3 contains 14 residues, cysteine and phenylalanine counted. The kept DNA is CDR3 alone, 42 bases in frame from the first base. This sample's time point label indicates: blood 4 weeks post-SBRT, at nephrectomy. Per the publication, the treatment or condition label means: 15 Gy SBRT to primary tumor, nephrectomy 4 weeks later. The samples were obtained from a clinical trial, where primary renal cell carcinomas were treated with 15 Gy stereotactic body radiation therapy and then removed by nephrectomy 4 weeks afterward. To follow tumor-enriched clonotypes, serial peripheral blood was collected from radiation-treated patients at baseline and at 2 weeks and 4 weeks after SBRT. Renal cell carcinoma with clear cell pathology was present in all patients. Genomic DNA for TCR sequencing was prepared using the QIAamp DNA Blood Mini Kit (Qiagen). Samples were included in the analyses only if all quality control checks were passed.

TCR beta libraries were generated from genomic DNA with the immunoSEQ kit, following the manufacturer's recommendations. For library preparation, a first multiplex PCR was performed with proprietary primers, followed by a second PCR in which unique barcodes were added, and bead cleanups were performed after each round. A positive control reaction and a negative control reaction, both provided in the kit, were run with every batch of samples. The final libraries underwent checking on an Agilent 4200 TapeStation D1000 ScreenTape, volumetric pooling, and quantification by qPCR. Sequencing ran on an Illumina NextSeq500 with a MidOutput 150-cycle cartridge, using 156 Read1 and 15 Index1 cycles with kit custom primers. The pooled library was loaded at 1.0 pM, and around 22% PhiX control was spiked in. The paper's processing steps were these. The vendor-processed data were analyzed in R, and a clonotype was defined as all T cells that share the same CDR3 nucleotide sequence. For clone abundance analyses, frequencies were normalized to the 10,000 most abundant clones in each sample. Public T cell clones, which averaged fewer than five per sample, were excluded before analysis. Tumor-enriched and baseline blood-enriched clonotypes were defined by at least a 32-fold difference in abundance between compartments. A beta-binomial differential abundance model was used to identify clonotypes that were expanded or contracted between blood time points. Similarity between tumor and blood repertoires was quantified using the Baroni-Urbani and Buser coefficient, and groups were compared with two-tailed Wilcoxon tests in R. In TCRdb, the immuneACCESS table is reduced to in-frame sequences with V and J assigned. These tables do not hold every clone; where another copy was compared, an unresolved V gene accounts for under half, and the others remain unexplained. V and J calls and clone size are those listed in that table; D and trimming were worked out from the DNA. The sample profile shows fewer than 200,000 clones; around 90% of them were found once. About 11% of the sample is held by the ten biggest clonotypes.

A word on this clone: This clone's antigen is unknown. No per-base quality is available; no much larger clone lies one base away.

The sequencing here drew on blood, taken from a patient whose treatment included radiotherapy and nephrectomy. Here the chain combines TRBV7-8 and TRBJ1-6; the D gene is perhaps TRBD1, on 6 matching bases. The sequence was collected from a woman aged 45-59 years with renal cell carcinoma. The CDR3 corresponds to CASRTSGQFGALHF. At the DNA level, the sequence is TGTGCCAGCAGGACCTCGGGACAATTTGGTGCCCTCCACTTT. The CDR3, completed at both ends by the reference TRBV7-8 and TRBJ1-6 genes, gives the full variable domain GAGVSQSPRYKVAKRGQDVALRCDPISGHVSLFWYQQALGQGPEFLTYFQNEAQLDKSGLPSDRFFAERPEGSVSTLKIQRTQQEDSAVYLCASRTSGQFGALHFGNGTRLTVT.